Listed below are T cell receptor beta chains from one sample, sequenced in a study of pediatric ulcerative colitis. Only in-frame clones appear in the TCRdb table, and some are missing; sequencing was by immunoSEQ multiplex PCR. The sample includes about 36,000 clones, roughly 85% of them seen just once. What was sequenced was blood. These receptors all come from a girl under 18 with moderate ulcerative colitis. Each CDR3 is given with its conserved first and last residue. Each record gives: D gene, J gene, V gene, clone size, CDR3 DNA, CDR3 protein. The D gene is left open where the match is weak. Size is omitted from some rows. Given values are once, few, many or a class for expanded clones.

-	TRBJ1-3	TRBV10-1	-	TGCGCCAGCAGCTTGGGGGGAGGGGCTTTTGGAAACACCATATATTTT	CASSLGGGAFGNTIYF
TRBD1	TRBJ1-1	TRBV6-4	-	TGTGCCAGCAGAACCGGGACAGCAAACACTGAAGCTTTCTTT	CASRTGTANTEAFF
TRBD2	TRBJ2-1	TRBV5-1	-	TGCGCCAGCAGCTCAGAAGCGGGAGGAGGGAATGAGCAGTTCTTC	CASSSEAGGGNEQFF
TRBD1	TRBJ1-2	TRBV6-5	-	TGTGCCAGCAGCCCCGGGGGAGGGGGCGGACGAGGCTACACCTTC	CASSPGGGGGRGYTF
TRBD2	TRBJ2-7	TRBV15	-	TGTGCCACCAGCGCACTAGCGGGGGGTTCCTACGAGCAGTACTTC	CATSALAGGSYEQYF
TRBD1	TRBJ1-5	TRBV19	-	TGTGCCAGTAGCTCGCAGGGGGCAGTTCAGCCCCAGCATTTT	CASSSQGAVQPQHF
TRBD2	TRBJ2-3	TRBV5-6	-	TGTGCCAGCACCCCGGGCGGGGGGTCAGATACGCAGTATTTT	CASTPGGGSDTQYF
-	TRBJ2-7	TRBV30	-	TGTGCCTGGACCAGGGACGGCTACGAGCAGTACTTC	CAWTRDGYEQYF
TRBD1	TRBJ1-5	TRBV28	-	TGTGCCAGCAGACCCCGGACAGGGCTTCAGCCCCAGCATTTT	CASRPRTGLQPQHF
TRBD1	TRBJ2-5	TRBV30	-	TGTGCCTGGAGTATAGGGGGCACTCAAGAGACCCAGTACTTC	CAWSIGGTQETQYF
-	TRBJ1-5	TRBV7-2	-	TGTGCCAGCAGCTTAGTGGACAGCCAGACAGGACAGCCCCAGCATTTT	CASSLVDSQTGQPQHF
-	TRBJ2-4	TRBV5-1	-	TGCGCCAGCAGCTTGGGAGGGGCAGGGGACATTCAGTACTTC	CASSLGGAGDIQYF
TRBD2	TRBJ2-2	TRBV5-4	-	TGTGCCAGCAGCCTTAGCGGGAGGGGGACCGGGGAGCTGTTTTTT	CASSLSGRGTGELFF
TRBD2	TRBJ2-1	TRBV27	-	TGTGCCAGCAGTTTATGGACTAGCGGGAGTAATGAGCAGTTCTTC	CASSLWTSGSNEQFF
-	TRBJ2-7	TRBV19	-	TGTGCCAGTAGGGGTGGATTCTACGAGCAGTACTTC	CASRGGFYEQYF
-	TRBJ2-7	TRBV7-2	-	TGTGCCAGCAGCCCAGAGTTAACCTACGAGCAGTACTTC	CASSPELTYEQYF
TRBD1	TRBJ1-4	TRBV6-1	-	TGTGCCAGCAGCCCCCGGGACAGGGAGGGTGAAAAACTGTTTTTT	CASSPRDREGEKLFF
TRBD1	TRBJ1-2	TRBV15	few	TGTGCCACCAGCAGATGGGGGCGCGGACAGGGTGTATCGAACTATGGCTACACCTTC	CATSRWGRGQGVSNYGYTF
-	TRBJ2-1	TRBV15	-	TGTGCCACCAGCAGAGGGGGGACAAGCTCCTACAATGAGCAGTTCTTC	CATSRGGTSSYNEQFF
-	TRBJ2-3	TRBV30	-	TGTGCCTGGTTAGGGACCACTACTCGCAATACGCAGTATTTT	CAWLGTTTRNTQYF
-	TRBJ2-3	TRBV5-4	-	TGTGCCAGCAGCTTGAATCGGGGCACAGATACGCAGTATTTT	CASSLNRGTDTQYF
-	TRBJ2-1	TRBV5-6	once	TGTGCCAGCAGCTTGATCGAGGATGAGCAGTTCTTC	CASSLIEDEQFF
-	TRBJ1-4	TRBV15	-	TGTGCCACCAGCAGAGGAGGTGGGGGTGAAAAACTGTTTTTT	CATSRGGGGEKLFF
-	TRBJ2-3	TRBV20-1	-	TGCAGTGCTAGAGGGGGAGATACGCAGTATTTT	CSARGGDTQYF
TRBD2	TRBJ2-6	TRBV27	-	TGTGCCAGCAGTAGACTTGGGGGTGCGGGAGACTTTAATTCTGGGGCCAACGTCCTGACTTTC	CASSRLGGAGDFNSGANVLTF
-	TRBJ2-3	TRBV5-8	-	TGTGCCAGCAGCTTTCGGGGCCCAGATACGCAGTATTTT	CASSFRGPDTQYF
-	TRBJ1-1	TRBV5-1	-	TGCGCCAGCAGCTTGGAAGGGGGGCAGGCGAACACTGAAGCTTTCTTT	CASSLEGGQANTEAFF
-	TRBJ2-1	TRBV5-4	-	TGTGCCAGCAGCCCGAGGGGAGGCTCCTACAATGAGCAGTTCTTC	CASSPRGGSYNEQFF